Following are 12 T cell receptor beta chains from one sample sequenced in a study of CD8+ T cells in alopecia areata. Extraction and reverse transcription of RNA yielded cDNA as the sequencing template. This table comes from immunoSEQ multiplex PCR, and its TCRdb copy is limited to in-frame clones, with some not included. The data contain roughly 150,000 clones, about three fifths of them singletons. The sample was CD4+ T cells sorted from blood. The receptors were gathered from a human donor in good health.

V gene TRBV5-6 combines with J gene TRBJ2-7, with D possibly TRBD1 on 6 matching bases. Per germline, CDR1 SGHDT and CDR2 YYEEEE. V was trimmed by 4 bases and J by 2 bases, leaving 10 bases between them. The CDR3 length is 13 residues. In nucleotides, the CDR3 is TGTGCCAGCAGCGGTACAGGGACCTACGAGCAGTACTTC. It encodes CASSGTGTYEQYF.

The table lists this clone with a few counts. The chain is built from TRBV29-1 and TRBJ2-5; 9 positions match TRBD2. The CDR3 length is 15 residues. V lost 0 bases and J lost 9; bases outside the gene matches: 11. Germline V gene lookup returns CDR1 SQVTM and CDR2 ANQGSEA. This CDR3 is CSVEEVLAGAWAQYF. The CDR3 DNA reads TGCAGCGTTGAAGAGGTACTAGCGGGTGCTTGGGCCCAGTACTTC.

The chain uses TRBV2 and TRBJ2-1; weak D call: TRBD2 (6 bases). The CDR3 is 13 amino acids. With 8 bases removed from V and 8 bases from J, the gap between germline ends came to 16 bases. Germline CDR1 is SNHLY and CDR2 is FYNNEI. CDR3 amino acids: CASSRDRRDEQFF. The CDR3, as DNA: TGTGCCAGCTCCCGGGACCGGAGGGATGAGCAGTTCTTC.

This chain connects TRBV5-1 to TRBJ1-1; no clear D gene. The V end was cut by 0 bases, the J end by 7 bases, with 19 bases between. The CDR3 sequence is 16 residues long. Germline V gene sequence: CDR1 SGHRS, CDR2 YFSETQ. This CDR3 reads CASSLALSSFRIEAFF. CDR3 sequence (DNA): TGCGCCAGCAGCTTGGCCTTATCCTCCTTTCGAATTGAAGCTTTCTTT. The full variable domain, with the rest looked up from reference TRBV5-1 and TRBJ1-1, is KAGVTQTPRYLIKTRGQQVTLSCSPISGHRSVSWYQQTPGQGLQFLFEYFSETQRNKGNFPGRFSGRQFSNSRSEMNVSTLELGDSALYLCASSLALSSFRIEAFFGQGTRLTVV.

This rearrangement joins TRBV5-1 to TRBJ1-1; 8 positions agree with TRBD1. The trim removed 4 bases at V and 0 bases at J, leaving 11 bases unmatched. The CDR3 contains 17 residues. Germline CDR1 and CDR2: SGHRS and YFSETQ. As DNA, the CDR3 is TGCGCCAGCAGCCCATACAGGGGGACTGAGGTGAACACTGAAGCTTTCTTT. Translating it yields CASSPYRGTEVNTEAFF.

This chain connects TRBV6-5 to TRBJ1-1; tentatively, D is TRBD1 (5 bases). Trimming took off 5 bases at V and 8 bases at J, with 15 bases between the two ends. Germline values: CDR1 MNHEY, CDR2 SVGAGI. The CDR3 consists of 13 residues. The CDR3 DNA reads as TGTGCCAGCAGTCACGGGGGTACCGGGGAAGCTTTCTTT. This translates into CASSHGGTGEAFF.

The CDR3 spells CSVGGFTYEQYF. CDR3 nucleotide sequence: TGCAGCGTTGGAGGGTTTACCTACGAGCAGTACTTC. The gene calls are TRBV29-1 and TRBJ2-7; a weak D match, TRBD2 (5 bases). Germline lookup yields CDR1 SQVTM and CDR2 ANQGSEA. The CDR3 is 12 amino acids. V dropped 4 bases and J dropped 2 bases, with 9 bases sitting between them.

The CDR3 loop is CASTAGTIRRAEQYF. The DNA of the CDR3 is TGTGCCAGCACCGCGGGGACCATCCGGCGTGCGGAGCAGTACTTC. V usage is TRBV2 and J usage is TRBJ2-7; the D gene is possibly TRBD2 (6 bases). This CDR3 contains 15 residues. Germline CDR1 SNHLY, CDR2 FYNNEI. Trimming took off 7 bases at V and 7 bases at J, with 23 bases between the two ends.

Here the CDR3 DNA reads TGCGCCAGCAGCTCAGGGCTCACGGGCGGAAACAATGAGCAGTTCTTC. Protein: CASSSGLTGGNNEQFF. The rearrangement joins TRBV5-1 to TRBJ2-1; TRBD1 is a possible D gene (5 bases). The CDR3 sequence is 16 residues long. The germline V gene encodes CDR1 SGHRS and CDR2 YFSETQ. With 3 bases removed from V and 5 bases from J, the gap between germline ends came to 18 bases.

The rearrangement uses TRBV9 and TRBJ1-1; no clear D gene. Germline CDR1 SGDLS, CDR2 YYNGEE. The CDR3 is made up of 15 amino acids. V lost 0 bases and J lost 1, with 10 bases in between. CDR3 region: CASSVGLGGNTEAFF. The CDR3 DNA sequence: TGTGCCAGCAGCGTAGGGTTGGGCGGGAACACTGAAGCTTTCTTT.

The chain employs TRBV5-1 and TRBJ2-4, with 10 bases aligning to TRBD1. Germline V lookup: CDR1 SGHRS, CDR2 YFSETQ. This CDR3 region has 14 residues. The ends lost 3 bases at V and 4 bases at J; junction bases unmatched: 1. The CDR3 coding sequence is TGCGCCAGCAGCTCGGGACAGGGGAAAAACATTCAGTACTTC. Its translation: CASSSGQGKNIQYF.

CDR3 region: CAWSVSGSSYEQYF. CDR3 DNA: TGTGCCTGGAGTGTAAGCGGGAGCTCCTACGAGCAGTACTTC. The rearrangement joins TRBV30 to TRBJ2-7, with 8 bases aligning to TRBD2. The CDR3 has 14 amino acids. Germline assignment: CDR1 GTSNPN and CDR2 SVGIG (reference sequence). J lost 0 bases, V lost 0 bases, and 1 base had no gene match.